One and the same sample provided the 11 T cell receptor beta chains below, sequenced in a study of OX40 agonist ivuxolimab in advanced cancers. The data were produced by immunoSEQ multiplex PCR, yet TCRdb's version contains in-frame clones alone and is incomplete. The sample includes some 11,000 clones, more than 60% of them seen just once. The sample consisted of CD4+ or CD8+ T cells sorted from blood, taken in a trial of the OX40 agonist ivuxolimab. These receptors all stem from an adult with an advanced solid tumor such as melanoma, head and neck, liver or kidney cancer.

The CDR3 sequence: CASSGGGGVNSPLHF. The CDR3 bases are TGTGCCAGCAGCGGAGGGGGAGGGGTTAATTCACCCCTCCACTTT. The gene calls are TRBV9 and TRBJ1-6; perhaps TRBD1 as D (6 bases). From germline, CDR1 is SGDLS and CDR2 YYNGEE. V lost 3 bases and J lost 6, with 13 bases in between. There are 15 residues in the CDR3. Based on the CDR3 plus reference TRBV9 and TRBJ1-6, the full variable domain is DSGVTQTPKHLITATGQRVTLRCSPRSGDLSVYWYQQSLDQGLQFLIQYYNGEERAKGNILERFSAQQFPDLHSELNLSSLELGDSALYFCASSGGGGVNSPLHFGNGTRLTVT.

This clone has only a few counts. The DNA of the CDR3 is TGTGCCAGCAGTAGCGGGGGGGCCACCGGGGAGCTGTTTTTT. Translating gives CASSSGGATGELFF. The chain employs TRBV6-4 and TRBJ2-2; 10 nucleotides agree with TRBD2. V shed 5 bases, J shed 4 bases, and the junction held 1 base outside the gene matches. The CDR3 is 14 amino acids. CDR1 and CDR2 from the germline V gene are MRHNA and SNTAGT.

This clone is labeled as medium-sized. The J gene is TRBJ2-7, the V gene TRBV5-8; TRBD1 is a possible D gene (5 bases). Germline CDR1 reads SGHTS; CDR2 reads YDEGEE. Trimming took off 2 bases at V and 0 bases at J, with 12 bases between the two ends. The CDR3 runs 15 residues. CDR3 DNA sequence: TGTGCCAGCAGCTTAGGCGCCGACAGCTCCTACGAGCAGTACTTC. This translates into CASSLGADSSYEQYF. Complete variable domain (other parts from reference TRBV5-8 and TRBJ2-7): EAGVTQSPTHLIKTRGQQATLRCSPISGHTSVYWYQQALGLGLQFLLWYDEGEERNRGNFPPRFSGRQFPNYSSELNVNALELEDSALYLCASSLGADSSYEQYFGPGTRLTVT.

This clone was observed a handful of times. The CDR3 region is CASSEGQGAEGYTF. As DNA, the CDR3 is TGTGCCAGCAGTGAGGGACAGGGGGCAGAAGGCTACACCTTC. J is TRBJ1-2 and V is TRBV6-4; 12 bases are a match to TRBD1. Germline V gives CDR1 MRHNA, CDR2 SNTAGT. V trimming: 3 bases; J trimming: 8 bases; junction bases outside the gene matches: 4. The CDR3 loop spans 14 amino acids.

This chain uses TRBV2 with TRBJ2-3; D gene unclear. The CDR3 length is 14 residues. The V gene's germline CDR1 is SNHLY and CDR2 FYNNEI. Trimming took 7 bases from V and 6 from J, leaving 17 bases between them. The CDR3 bases are TGTGCCAGCACCCTCCGGACCAGGTCCGATACGCAGTATTTT. Translated, it gives CASTLRTRSDTQYF.

The chain carries TRBV7-2 and TRBJ2-5, with 8 positions matching TRBD2. The V gene's germline CDR1 is SGHTA and CDR2 FQGNSA. V dropped 1 base and J dropped 4; count of bases not matched to a gene: 5. The length of the CDR3 is 15 residues. CDR3 DNA sequence: TGTGCCAGCAGCTTAGGCGGGAGCGGGGGAGAGACCCAGTACTTC. It is translated as CASSLGGSGGETQYF.

The chain combines TRBV7-9 with TRBJ2-5, with 7 positions matching TRBD2. This CDR3 has 15 residues. Germline lookup yields CDR1 SEHNR and CDR2 FQNEAQ (reference sequence). The ends lost 5 bases at V and 0 bases at J; junction bases unmatched: 6. In DNA form, the CDR3 reads TGTGCCAGCAGCCCCGAACGGGGGGACCAAGAGACCCAGTACTTC. Translation: CASSPERGDQETQYF.

The rearrangement joins TRBV27 to TRBJ2-7; 8 nucleotides match TRBD2. CDR1 MNHEY and CDR2 SMNVEV come from the germline V gene (reference sequence). V dropped 2 bases and J dropped 3; count of bases not matched to a gene: 0. This CDR3 is built from 13 residues. The CDR3: CASSLRGGYEQYF. The DNA for the CDR3 is TGTGCCAGCAGTTTACGGGGGGGCTACGAGCAGTACTTC.

The chain combines TRBV6-5 with TRBJ2-7, with unresolved D. Trimming removed 2 bases from V and 2 bases from J, with 10 bases in between. The CDR3 is made up of 14 amino acids. Germline values: CDR1 MNHEY, CDR2 SVGAGI. The CDR3 is CASSYDGRPYEQYF. The CDR3, as DNA: TGTGCCAGCAGTTACGATGGGCGGCCCTACGAGCAGTACTTC.

This sequence joins TRBV11-3 and TRBJ2-2; 10 bases are a match to TRBD2. The V segment lost 4 bases and the J segment 3 bases; nucleotides outside the gene matches: 5. The CDR3 is 16 amino acids. Germline values: CDR1 SGHNT, CDR2 YENEEA. The CDR3 coding sequence is TGTGCCAGCAGCTCAGGACTAGCGGACGACACCGGGGAGCTGTTTTTT. Amino acid sequence: CASSSGLADDTGELFF.

This clone ranks as medium-sized. V and J are TRBV19 and TRBJ2-1; 7 bases line up with TRBD2. The length of the CDR3 is 14 residues. Germline-derived CDR1 and CDR2 are LNHDA and SQIVND (reference sequence). Trimming removed 6 bases from V and 3 bases from J; junction bases left unmatched: 5. The DNA of the CDR3 is TGTGCCAGTAGATTTGCGGGAGTCTACAATGAGCAGTTCTTC. Translating gives CASRFAGVYNEQFF.